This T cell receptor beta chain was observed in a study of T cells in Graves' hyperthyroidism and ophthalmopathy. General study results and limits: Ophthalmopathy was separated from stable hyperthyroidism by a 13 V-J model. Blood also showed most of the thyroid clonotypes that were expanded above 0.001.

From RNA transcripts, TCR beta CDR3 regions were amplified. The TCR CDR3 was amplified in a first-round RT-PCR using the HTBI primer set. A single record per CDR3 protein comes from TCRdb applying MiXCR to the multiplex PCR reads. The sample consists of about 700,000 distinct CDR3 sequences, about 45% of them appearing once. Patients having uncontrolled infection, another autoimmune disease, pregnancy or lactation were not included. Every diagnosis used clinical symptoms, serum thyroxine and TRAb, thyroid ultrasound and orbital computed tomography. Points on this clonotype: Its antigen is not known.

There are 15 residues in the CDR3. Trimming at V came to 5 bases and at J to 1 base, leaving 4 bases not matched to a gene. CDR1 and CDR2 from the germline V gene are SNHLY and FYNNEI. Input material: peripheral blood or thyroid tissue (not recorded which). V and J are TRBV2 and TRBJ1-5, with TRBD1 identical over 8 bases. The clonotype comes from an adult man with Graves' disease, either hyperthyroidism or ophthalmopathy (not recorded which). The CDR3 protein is CASSRYRGSNQPQHF. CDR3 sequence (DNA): TGTGCCAGCAGTAGGTACAGGGGGAGCAATCAGCCCCAGCATTTT.